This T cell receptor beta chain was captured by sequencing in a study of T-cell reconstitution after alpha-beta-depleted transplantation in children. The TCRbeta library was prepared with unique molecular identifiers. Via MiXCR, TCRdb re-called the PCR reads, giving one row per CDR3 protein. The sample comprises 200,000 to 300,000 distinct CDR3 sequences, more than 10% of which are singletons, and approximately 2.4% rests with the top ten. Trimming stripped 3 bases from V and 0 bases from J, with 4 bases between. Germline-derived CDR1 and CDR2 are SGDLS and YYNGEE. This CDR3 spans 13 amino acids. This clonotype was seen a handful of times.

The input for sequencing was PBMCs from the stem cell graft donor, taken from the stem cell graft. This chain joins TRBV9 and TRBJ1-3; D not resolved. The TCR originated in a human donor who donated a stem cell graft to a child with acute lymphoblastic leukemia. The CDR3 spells CASSASSGNTIYF. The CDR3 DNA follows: TGTGCCAGCAGCGCGAGCTCTGGAAACACCATATATTTT. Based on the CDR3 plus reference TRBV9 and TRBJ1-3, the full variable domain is DSGVTQTPKHLITATGQRVTLRCSPRSGDLSVYWYQQSLDQGLQFLIQYYNGEERAKGNILERFSAQQFPDLHSELNLSSLELGDSALYFCASSASSGNTIYFGEGSWLTVV.